This TCR beta chain was identified in a study of cytomegalovirus exposure and HLA in healthy donors. In the PCR, 60 Vbeta and 13 Jbeta primers were used. The method was immunoSEQ multiplex PCR; TCRdb's version includes in-frame clones alone and lacks a portion of them. The sample holds over 200,000 clones; approximately 70% are singletons and the top ten take roughly 2.5%. This CDR3 has 15 amino acids. The V gene lost 0 bases and the J gene lost 3 bases, with 10 bases spanning the gap. Germline loops: CDR1 SGHNT, CDR2 YYREEE (reference sequence). As for the donors, each was a healthy bone marrow donor.

The J gene is TRBJ2-1, the V gene TRBV5-4; D is ambiguous. This clonotype was obtained from a man aged 40-49 years in good health and CMV-seropositive. The sequencing sample was made of PBMCs. The CDR3 bases are TGTGCCAGCAGCTTGGCCGTTGGGCTCTACAATGAGCAGTTCTTC. Protein product: CASSLAVGLYNEQFF.